Sequencing of this TCR beta chain was carried out in a study of blood T cell repertoires in COVID-19. About the research overall: Collection of acute and convalescent COVID-19 samples took place in the United States, Italy and Spain. Sample material is recorded as cDNA or gDNA derived from T cells, B-cell-depleted T cells, or PBMCs.

Per the authors' pipeline: Amplification of reference gene primers provided the estimated nucleated cell counts. Repertoires were generated with immunoSEQ multiplex PCR, while TCRdb's copy carries only in-frame clones and drops some. That table is the source of V, J and clone size, and D and trimming were worked out from the DNA. Here the sample spans about 240,000 clones, about 80% being singletons. The sample holds one count of this clone. CDR3 length equals 15 residues. Germline CDR1 reads SGHRS; CDR2 reads YFSETQ. Trimming took 5 bases from V and 0 from J, leaving 12 bases between them. V is TRBV5-1 and J is TRBJ2-1; D possibly corresponds to TRBD2 (5 bases). The sequencing input was peripheral blood. The sequence came from a man between 25 and 39 years old who had recovered from COVID-19. CDR3 bases: TGCGCCAGCAGGGGTGGGGAGAGCTCCTACAATGAGCAGTTCTTC. It codes for CASRGGESSYNEQFF.